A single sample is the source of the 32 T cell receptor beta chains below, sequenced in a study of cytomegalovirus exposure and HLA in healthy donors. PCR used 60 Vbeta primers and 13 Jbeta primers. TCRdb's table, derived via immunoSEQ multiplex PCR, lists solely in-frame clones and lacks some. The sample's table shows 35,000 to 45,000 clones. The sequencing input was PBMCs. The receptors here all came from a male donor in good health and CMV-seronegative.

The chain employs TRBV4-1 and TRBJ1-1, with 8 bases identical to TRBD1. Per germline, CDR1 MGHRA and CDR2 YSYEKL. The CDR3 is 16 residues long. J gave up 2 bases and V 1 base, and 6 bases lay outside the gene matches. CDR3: CASSQAETGGNTEAFF. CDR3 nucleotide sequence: TGCGCCAGCAGCCAAGCCGAAACAGGGGGTAACACTGAAGCTTTCTTT.

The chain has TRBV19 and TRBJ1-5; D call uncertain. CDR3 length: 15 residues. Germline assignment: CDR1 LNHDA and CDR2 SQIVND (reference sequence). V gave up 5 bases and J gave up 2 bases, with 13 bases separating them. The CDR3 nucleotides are TGTGCCAGTAGTCCCCCAGGTTCGGGCAATCAGCCCCAGCATTTT. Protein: CASSPPGSGNQPQHF.

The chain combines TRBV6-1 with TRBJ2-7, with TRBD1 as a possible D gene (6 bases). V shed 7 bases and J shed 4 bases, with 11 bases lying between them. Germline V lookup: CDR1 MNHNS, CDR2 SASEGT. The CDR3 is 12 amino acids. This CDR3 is CASNTGKYEQYF. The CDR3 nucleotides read TGTGCCAGCAATACAGGGAAGTACGAGCAGTACTTC.

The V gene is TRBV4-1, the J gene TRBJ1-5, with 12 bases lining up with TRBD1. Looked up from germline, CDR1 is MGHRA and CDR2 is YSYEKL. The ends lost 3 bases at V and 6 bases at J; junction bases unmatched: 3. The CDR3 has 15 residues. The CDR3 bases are TGCGCCAGCAGCCAGGCGGGACAGGGGGCTCAGCCCCAGCATTTT. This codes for CASSQAGQGAQPQHF.

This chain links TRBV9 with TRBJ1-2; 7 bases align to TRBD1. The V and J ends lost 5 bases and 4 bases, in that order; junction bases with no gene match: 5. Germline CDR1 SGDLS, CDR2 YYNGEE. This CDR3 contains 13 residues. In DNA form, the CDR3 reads TGTGCCAGCAGTCTCGGGACAGTCTATGGCTACACCTTC. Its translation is CASSLGTVYGYTF. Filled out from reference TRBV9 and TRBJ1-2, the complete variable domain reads DSGVTQTPKHLITATGQRVTLRCSPRSGDLSVYWYQQSLDQGLQFLIQYYNGEERAKGNILERFSAQQFPDLHSELNLSSLELGDSALYFCASSLGTVYGYTFGSGTRLTVV.

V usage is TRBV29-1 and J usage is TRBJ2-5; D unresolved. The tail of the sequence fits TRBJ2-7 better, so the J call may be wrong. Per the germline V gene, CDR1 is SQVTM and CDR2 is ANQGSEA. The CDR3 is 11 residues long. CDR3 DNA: TGCAGCGTTGGAGCACTCTACGAGCAGTACTTC. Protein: CSVGALYEQYF.

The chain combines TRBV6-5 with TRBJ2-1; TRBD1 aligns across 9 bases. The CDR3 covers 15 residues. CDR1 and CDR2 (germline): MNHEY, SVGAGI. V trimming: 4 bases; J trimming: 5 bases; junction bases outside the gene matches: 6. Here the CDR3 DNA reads TGTGCCAGCAGTTCGGACAGGGGCACCGACAATGAGCAGTTCTTC. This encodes CASSSDRGTDNEQFF.

The CDR3 loop is CASRTSGGTDTQYF. The CDR3 DNA follows: TGTGCCAGCAGAACTAGCGGGGGGACAGATACGCAGTATTTT. This chain uses TRBV6-6 with TRBJ2-3, with 12 bases fitting TRBD2. The junction had 1 base not matched to a gene; V was cut back by 6 bases and J by 3 bases. The CDR3 spans 14 residues. Looked up from germline, CDR1 is MNHNY and CDR2 is SVGAGI (reference sequence).

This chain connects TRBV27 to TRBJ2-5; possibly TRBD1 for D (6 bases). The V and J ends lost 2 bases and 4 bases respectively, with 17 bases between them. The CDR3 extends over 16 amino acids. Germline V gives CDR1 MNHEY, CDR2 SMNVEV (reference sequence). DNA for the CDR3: TGTGCCAGCAGTTTAATTGCAGGGGCTGGGGGAGAGACCCAGTACTTC. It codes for CASSLIAGAGGETQYF.

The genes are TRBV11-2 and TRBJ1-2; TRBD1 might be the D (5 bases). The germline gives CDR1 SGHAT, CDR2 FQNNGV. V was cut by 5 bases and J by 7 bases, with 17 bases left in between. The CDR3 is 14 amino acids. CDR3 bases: TGTGCCAGCAGCCCCCTGGCAGGGAAGTGTGGCTACACCTTC. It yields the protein CASSPLAGKCGYTF.

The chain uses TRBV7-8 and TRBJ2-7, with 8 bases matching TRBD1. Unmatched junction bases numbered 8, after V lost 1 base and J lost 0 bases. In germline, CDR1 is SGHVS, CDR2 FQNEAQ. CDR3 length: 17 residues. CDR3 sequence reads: CASSLGWKGQASYEQYF. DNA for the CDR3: TGTGCCAGCAGCTTAGGTTGGAAGGGACAGGCCTCCTACGAGCAGTACTTC.

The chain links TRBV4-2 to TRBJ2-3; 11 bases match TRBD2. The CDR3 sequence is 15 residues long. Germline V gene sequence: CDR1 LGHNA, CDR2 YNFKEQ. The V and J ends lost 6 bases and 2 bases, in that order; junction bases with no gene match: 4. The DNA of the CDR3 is TGTGCCAGCAGGGGACTAGCGGCCTCCACAGATACGCAGTATTTT. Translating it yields CASRGLAASTDTQYF.

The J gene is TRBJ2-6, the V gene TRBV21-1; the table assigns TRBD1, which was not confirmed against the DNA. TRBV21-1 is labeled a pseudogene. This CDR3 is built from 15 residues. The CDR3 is CASSQKGSGANVLTF. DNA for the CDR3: TGTGCCAGCAGCCAAAAGGGGTCTGGGGCCAACGTCCTGACTTTC.

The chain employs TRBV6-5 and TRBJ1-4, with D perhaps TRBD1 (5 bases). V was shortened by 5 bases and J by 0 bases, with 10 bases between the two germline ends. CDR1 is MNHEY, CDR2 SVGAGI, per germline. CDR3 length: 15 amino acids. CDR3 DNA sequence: TGTGCCAGCAGTCGGCAGGGTGCAACTAATGAAAAACTGTTTTTT. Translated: CASSRQGATNEKLFF.

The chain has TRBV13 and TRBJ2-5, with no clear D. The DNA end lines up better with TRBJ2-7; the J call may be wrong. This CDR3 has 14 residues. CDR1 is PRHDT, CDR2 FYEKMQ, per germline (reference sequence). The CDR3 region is CASSLGSEAYEQYF. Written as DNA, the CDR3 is TGTGCCAGCAGCTTAGGTTCCGAAGCCTACGAGCAGTACTTC.

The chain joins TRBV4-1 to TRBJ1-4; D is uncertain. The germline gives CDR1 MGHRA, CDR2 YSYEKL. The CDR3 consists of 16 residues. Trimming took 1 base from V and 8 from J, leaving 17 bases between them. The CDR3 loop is CASSQGSGGWEEKLFF. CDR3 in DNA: TGCGCCAGCAGCCAAGGGTCGGGAGGTTGGGAAGAAAAACTGTTTTTT.

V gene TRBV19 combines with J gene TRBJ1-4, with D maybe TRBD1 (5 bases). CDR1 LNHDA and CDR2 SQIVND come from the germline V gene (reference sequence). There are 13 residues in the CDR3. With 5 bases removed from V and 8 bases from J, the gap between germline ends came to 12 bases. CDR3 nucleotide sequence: TGTGCCAGTAGTCAAGAGGAGGGGGAAAAACTGTTTTTT. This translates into CASSQEEGEKLFF.

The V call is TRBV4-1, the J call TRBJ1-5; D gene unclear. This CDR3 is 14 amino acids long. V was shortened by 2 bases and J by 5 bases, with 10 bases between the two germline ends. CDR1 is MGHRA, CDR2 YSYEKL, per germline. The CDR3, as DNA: TGCGCCAGCAGCCAACGTGGCTCCCATCAGCCCCAGCATTTT. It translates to CASSQRGSHQPQHF.

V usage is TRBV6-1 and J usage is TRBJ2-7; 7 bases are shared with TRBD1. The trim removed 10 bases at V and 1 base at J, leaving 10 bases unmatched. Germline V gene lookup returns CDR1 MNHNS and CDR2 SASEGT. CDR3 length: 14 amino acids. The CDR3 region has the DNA TGTGCCACCTTTCCGCAGGGGGTTTCCTACGAGCAGTACTTC. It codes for CATFPQGVSYEQYF.

CDR3 region: CASSLTGDTGNTIYF. CDR3 coding DNA: TGTGCCAGCTCACTAACAGGGGACACTGGAAACACCATATATTTT. This sequence joins TRBV18 and TRBJ1-3; 7 nucleotides match TRBD1. The CDR3 is made up of 15 amino acids. V trimming: 4 bases; J trimming: 2 bases; junction bases outside the gene matches: 5. Germline V gives CDR1 KGHSH, CDR2 LQKENI.

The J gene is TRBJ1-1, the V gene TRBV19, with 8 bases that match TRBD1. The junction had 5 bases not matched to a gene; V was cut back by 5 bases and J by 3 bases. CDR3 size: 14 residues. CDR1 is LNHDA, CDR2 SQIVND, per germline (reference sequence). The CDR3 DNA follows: TGTGCCAGTAGTCCCGACAGGGGAGACACTGAAGCTTTCTTT. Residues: CASSPDRGDTEAFF.

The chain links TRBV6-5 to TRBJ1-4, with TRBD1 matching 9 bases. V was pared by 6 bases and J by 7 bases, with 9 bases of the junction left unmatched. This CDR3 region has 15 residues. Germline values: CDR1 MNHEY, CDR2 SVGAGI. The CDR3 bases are TGTGCCAGCAGGAGAACAGGGGGCGCGTCTGAAAAACTGTTTTTT. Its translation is CASRRTGGASEKLFF.

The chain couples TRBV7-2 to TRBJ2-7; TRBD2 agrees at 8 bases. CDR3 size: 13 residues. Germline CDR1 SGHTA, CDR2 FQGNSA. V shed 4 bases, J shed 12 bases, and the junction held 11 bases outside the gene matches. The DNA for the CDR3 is TGTGCCAGCAGCTCCTACCCCCCAACTAGCGGGTACTTC. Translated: CASSSYPPTSGYF.

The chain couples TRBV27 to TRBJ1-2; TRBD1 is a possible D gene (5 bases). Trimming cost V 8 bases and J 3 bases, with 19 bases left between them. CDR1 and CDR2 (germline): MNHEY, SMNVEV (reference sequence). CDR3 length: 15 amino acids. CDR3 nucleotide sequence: TGTGCCAGCGCCATTATCGGGGGGATAGACTATGGCTACACCTTC. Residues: CASAIIGGIDYGYTF.

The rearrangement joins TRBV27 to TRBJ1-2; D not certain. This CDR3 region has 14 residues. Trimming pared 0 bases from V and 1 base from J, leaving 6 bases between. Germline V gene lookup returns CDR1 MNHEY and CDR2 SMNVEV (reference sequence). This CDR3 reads CASSLSARNYGYTF. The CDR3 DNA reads TGTGCCAGCAGTTTATCGGCCCGTAACTATGGCTACACCTTC.

The CDR3 is CASSDGTDYNEQFF. The CDR3 DNA is TGTGCCAGCAGTGACGGGACAGACTACAATGAGCAGTTCTTC. This rearrangement joins TRBV6-4 to TRBJ2-1; 7 nucleotides agree with TRBD1. Unmatched junction bases numbered 1, after V lost 2 bases and J lost 3 bases. CDR3 length equals 14 residues. Germline V lookup: CDR1 MRHNA, CDR2 SNTAGT.

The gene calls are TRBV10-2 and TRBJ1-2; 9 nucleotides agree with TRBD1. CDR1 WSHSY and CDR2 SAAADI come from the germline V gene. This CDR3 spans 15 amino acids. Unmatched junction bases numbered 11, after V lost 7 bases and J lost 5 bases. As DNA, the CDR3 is TGCGCCAGCAACGGAGGTGACAGGGGGTGGTATGGCTACACCTTC. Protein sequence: CASNGGDRGWYGYTF.

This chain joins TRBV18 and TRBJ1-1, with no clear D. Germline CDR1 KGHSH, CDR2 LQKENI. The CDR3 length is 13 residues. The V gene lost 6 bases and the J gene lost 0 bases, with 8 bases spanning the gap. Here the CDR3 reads CASSPQVNTEAFF. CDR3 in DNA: TGTGCCAGCTCGCCCCAGGTGAACACTGAAGCTTTCTTT.

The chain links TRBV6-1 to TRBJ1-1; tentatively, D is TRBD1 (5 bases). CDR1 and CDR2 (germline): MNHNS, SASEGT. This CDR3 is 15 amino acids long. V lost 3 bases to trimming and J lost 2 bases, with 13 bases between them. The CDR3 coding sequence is TGTGCCAGCAGTGACCCCGGGGGGGTAAACACTGAAGCTTTCTTT. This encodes CASSDPGGVNTEAFF.

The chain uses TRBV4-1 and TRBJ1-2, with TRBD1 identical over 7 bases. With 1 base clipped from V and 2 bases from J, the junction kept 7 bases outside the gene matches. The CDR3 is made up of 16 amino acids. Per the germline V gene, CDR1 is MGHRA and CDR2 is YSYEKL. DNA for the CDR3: TGCGCCAGCAGCCAAGGGGGCGGCAGGGGGAACTATGGCTACACCTTC. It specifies CASSQGGGRGNYGYTF.

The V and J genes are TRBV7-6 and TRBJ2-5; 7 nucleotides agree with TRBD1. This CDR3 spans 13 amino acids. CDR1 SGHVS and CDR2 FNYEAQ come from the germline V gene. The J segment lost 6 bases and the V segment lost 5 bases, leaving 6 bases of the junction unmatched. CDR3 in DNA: TGTGCCAGCAGCCCCAGACAGGGACAGACCCAGTACTTC. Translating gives CASSPRQGQTQYF.

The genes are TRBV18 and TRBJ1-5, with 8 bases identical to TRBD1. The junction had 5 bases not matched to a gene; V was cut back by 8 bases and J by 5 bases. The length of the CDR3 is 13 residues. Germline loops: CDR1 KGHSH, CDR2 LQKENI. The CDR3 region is CASRQGQHQPQHF. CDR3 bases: TGTGCCAGCCGACAGGGGCAGCATCAGCCCCAGCATTTT.